In its sample, the clone carrying this T cell receptor beta chain was seen a few times. Its antigen remains unidentified. TCR beta CDR3 regions were amplified from RNA. The study used the HTBI primer set for a first-round RT-PCR of the TCR CDR3. TCRdb reprocessed the multiplex PCR reads via MiXCR and lists one record per CDR3 protein. The table records hundreds of thousands of distinct CDR3 sequences, 16% of them present only once. These data belong to a study of T cells in Graves' hyperthyroidism and ophthalmopathy. Findings and limits, study-wide: Onset of ophthalmopathy came a median approximately 6.5 months after the model predicted it. A model using 13 V-J features told ophthalmopathy apart from stable hyperthyroidism.

The V end lost 4 bases, the J end lost 3 bases, and 14 bases lay between the germline ends. Looked up from germline, CDR1 is PRHDT and CDR2 is FYEKMQ (reference sequence). The CDR3 spans 15 residues. The origin of this receptor is a woman in her 30s with Graves' hyperthyroidism. The genes are TRBV13 and TRBJ2-3; no clear D gene. Sequencing was done on a sample of blood. DNA of the CDR3: TGTGCCAGCAGCTCGCGCGGTGTCGGGACAGATACGCAGTATTTT. This gives the protein CASSSRGVGTDTQYF.